Presented here are 17 T cell receptor beta chains from one specimen sequenced in a study of control samples from healthy donors and cancer patients. Method: immunoSEQ multiplex PCR; TCRdb's copy keeps in-frame clones and lacks some. There are 200,000 to 250,000 clones in the sample; over 90% occur only once, and approximately 1.6% lies in the top ten. Sequenced: blood. The receptors stem from a man aged 45-60 years in good health.

The gene calls are TRBV7-9 and TRBJ1-2, with 9 bases lining up with TRBD1. CDR1 is SEHNR and CDR2 is FQNEAQ in the germline V gene (reference sequence). V shed 5 bases and J 8 bases; nucleotides not matched to a gene: 9. This CDR3 has 14 residues. CDR3 nucleotide sequence: TGTGCCAGCAGCCCCGGGACAGGGAGCAAGGGCTACACCTTC. Protein sequence: CASSPGTGSKGYTF.

V gene TRBV2 combines with J gene TRBJ1-6; D uncertain. CDR3 size: 14 residues. The germline CDR1 and CDR2 sequences are SNHLY and FYNNEI. Trimming removed 6 bases from V and 10 bases from J, with 16 bases in between. In DNA form, the CDR3 reads TGTGCCAGCAGCTTAATAGAGGACCGGTCACCCCTCCACTTT. The encoded protein is CASSLIEDRSPLHF.

J is TRBJ2-3 and V is TRBV2; D is tentatively TRBD1 or TRBD2 (6 bases each). Per germline, CDR1 SNHLY and CDR2 FYNNEI. CDR3 size: 14 residues. Trimming cost V 7 bases and J 0 bases, with 11 bases left between them. The CDR3 bases are TGTGCCAGCATCTTGGGGGGCAGCACAGATACGCAGTATTTT. It translates to CASILGGSTDTQYF.

The chain couples TRBV2 to TRBJ1-5; no firm D call. The CDR3 loop spans 14 amino acids. Germline assignment: CDR1 SNHLY and CDR2 FYNNEI. Trimming took 4 bases from V and 0 from J, leaving 7 bases between them. The CDR3 sequence: CASSAVNSNQPQHF. Here the CDR3 DNA reads TGTGCCAGCAGTGCGGTGAATAGCAATCAGCCCCAGCATTTT.

V gene TRBV11-3 combines with J gene TRBJ2-7; no definite D call. This CDR3 contains 14 residues. Trimming shortened V by 5 bases and J by 2 bases, and 13 bases separated the two germline ends. Germline values: CDR1 SGHNT, CDR2 YENEEA. The CDR3 DNA sequence: TGTGCCAGCAGCGAAACGTTCTCCACCTACGAGCAGTACTTC. It codes for CASSETFSTYEQYF.

This chain joins TRBV5-4 and TRBJ1-2; unclear D gene. Trimming removed 0 bases from V and 7 bases from J, with 10 bases in between. The CDR3 has 13 residues. Germline values: CDR1 SGHNT, CDR2 YYREEE (reference sequence). The CDR3 region is CASSLETGGGYTF. The CDR3 DNA sequence: TGTGCCAGCAGCTTGGAGACCGGTGGTGGCTACACCTTC.

The chain couples TRBV6-5 to TRBJ1-1, with TRBD1 matching 7 bases. This CDR3 has 13 residues. With 6 bases clipped from V and 4 bases from J, the junction kept 5 bases outside the gene matches. Looked up from germline, CDR1 is MNHEY and CDR2 is SVGAGI. Here the CDR3 DNA reads TGTGCCAGCAGAAGACAGGGTATCACTGAAGCTTTCTTT. This encodes CASRRQGITEAFF.

This sequence joins TRBV6-1 and TRBJ1-6; no firm D call. The V gene's germline CDR1 is MNHNS and CDR2 SASEGT. V dropped 2 bases and J dropped 9 bases, with 8 bases sitting between them. CDR3 length: 13 amino acids. In nucleotides, the CDR3 is TGTGCCAGCAGTGAACCGGGGTTTTCACCCCTCCACTTT. This translates into CASSEPGFSPLHF.

This sequence joins TRBV5-6 and TRBJ1-4, with TRBD1 matching 8 bases. Trimming removed 3 bases from V and 2 bases from J; junction bases left unmatched: 12. The length of the CDR3 is 18 residues. Germline V CDR1 and CDR2: SGHDT, YYEEEE. The CDR3 loop is CASSSMGRGRETNEKLFF. In DNA, the CDR3 is TGTGCCAGCAGCTCCATGGGCAGGGGGCGCGAGACTAATGAAAAACTGTTTTTT. Full variable domain (outside the CDR3, taken from reference TRBV5-6 and TRBJ1-4): DAGVTQSPTHLIKTRGQQVTLRCSPKSGHDTVSWYQQALGQGPQFIFQYYEEEERQRGNFPDRFSGHQFPNYSSELNVNALLLGDSALYLCASSSMGRGRETNEKLFFGSGTQLSVL.

The CDR3: CASSLVGSSYNEQFF. The CDR3 region has the DNA TGTGCCAGCAGCTTGGTAGGATCATCCTACAATGAGCAGTTCTTC. This chain uses TRBV5-4 with TRBJ2-1; D remains ambiguous. Deletions cut 0 bases from V and 1 base from J, with 8 bases between. CDR1 and CDR2 from the germline V gene are SGHNT and YYREEE (reference sequence). This CDR3 region has 15 residues.

Points on this clone: This CDR3 is also generated by other DNA sequences in the sample. V usage is TRBV20-1 and J usage is TRBJ1-2; D may be TRBD1 (5 bases). Germline values: CDR1 DFQATT, CDR2 SNEGSKA (reference sequence). Between the trimmed V and J ends, which lost 3 bases and 2 bases, there was a span of 7 bases. This CDR3 is built from 12 residues. The CDR3 DNA reads TGCAGTGCTAGTAGGGGAAACTATGGCTACACCTTC. Encoded protein: CSASRGNYGYTF.

The chain's CDR3 is CASSPRLAGGADEQFF. The CDR3 DNA reads TGTGCCAGCTCACCACGGCTAGCGGGGGGAGCCGATGAGCAGTTCTTC. The V gene is TRBV18, the J gene TRBJ2-1, with 11 positions matching TRBD2. Germline V CDR1 and CDR2: KGHSH, LQKENI. This CDR3 has 16 residues. V was clipped by 1 base and J by 8 bases; unmatched bases: 7.

The V gene is TRBV19, the J gene TRBJ2-5, with 10 bases identical to TRBD2. V lost 5 bases, J lost 0 bases, and 6 bases stayed unmatched. The length of the CDR3 is 16 residues. The V gene's germline CDR1 is LNHDA and CDR2 SQIVND (reference sequence). The CDR3 bases are TGTGCCAGTAGTCCGCTAGCGGGGGACCACCAAGAGACCCAGTACTTC. This sequence encodes CASSPLAGDHQETQYF.

V is TRBV27 and J is TRBJ2-2; TRBD1 agrees at 8 bases. Germline V CDR1 and CDR2: MNHEY, SMNVEV (reference sequence). Trimming at V came to 2 bases and at J to 5 bases, leaving 10 bases not matched to a gene. The CDR3 is 17 amino acids. CDR3 coding DNA: TGTGCCAGCAGTTTAAGTTCACGGACAGGGAGTACCGGGGAGCTGTTTTTT. It translates to CASSLSSRTGSTGELFF.

The rearrangement uses TRBV2 and TRBJ1-5; 8 nucleotides agree with TRBD1. This CDR3 has 13 residues. The J segment lost 3 bases and the V segment lost 8 bases, leaving 3 bases of the junction unmatched. Germline CDR1 is SNHLY and CDR2 is FYNNEI. CDR3 region: CASSQGANQPQHF. DNA for the CDR3: TGTGCCAGCTCCCAGGGGGCCAATCAGCCCCAGCATTTT.

The rearrangement uses TRBV27 and TRBJ1-2; D is undetermined. This CDR3 spans 14 amino acids. V lost 4 bases and J lost 0, with 9 bases in between. From germline, CDR1 is MNHEY and CDR2 SMNVEV (reference sequence). The CDR3 loop is CASSSSVANYGYTF. CDR3 coding DNA: TGTGCCAGCAGTTCCTCAGTAGCTAACTATGGCTACACCTTC.

The chain has TRBV7-3 and TRBJ1-6; 8 bases agree with TRBD1. The junction had 6 bases not matched to a gene; V was cut back by 5 bases and J by 6 bases. The CDR3 has 15 amino acids. CDR1 is SGHTA and CDR2 is FQGTGA in the germline V gene. CDR3 sequence reads: CASSPTGATNSPLHF. The DNA for the CDR3 is TGTGCCAGCAGCCCGACAGGGGCTACTAATTCACCCCTCCACTTT.